The 19 T cell receptor beta chains below all came from one sample that was sequenced in a study of Tregs in tolerant kidney transplant recipients. Clones were read by immunoSEQ multiplex PCR, and TCRdb kept only the in-frame ones, dropping some. Of 50,000 to 80,000 clones listed, around 98% were seen once; the top ten hold 0.3% to 0.35%. Sequences were derived from Tregs from blood, sampled before the transplant. These receptors originate from a human donor who received a combined kidney and bone marrow transplant.

The rearrangement uses TRBV28 and TRBJ1-3, with TRBD1 matching 7 bases. The CDR3 loop spans 15 amino acids. J gave up 4 bases and V 4 bases, and 7 bases lay outside the gene matches. The germline V gene encodes CDR1 MDHEN and CDR2 SYDVKM. The CDR3 protein is CASSSGQRYGNTIYF. In DNA, the CDR3 is TGTGCCAGCAGTTCGGGACAGCGATACGGAAACACCATATATTTT.

The rearrangement joins TRBV10-3 to TRBJ1-4, with D maybe TRBD1 (5 bases). The CDR3 contains 14 residues. Looked up from germline, CDR1 is ENHRY and CDR2 is SYGVKD. Trimming cost V 3 bases and J 7 bases, with 12 bases left between them. The CDR3 region is CAISDFGGVEKLFF. CDR3 sequence (DNA): TGTGCCATCAGTGACTTCGGAGGGGTTGAAAAACTGTTTTTT.

In nucleotides, the CDR3 is TGTGCCACCAGCAGTAGTCAAGCGGGAGGGCCGGTTGAGCAGTTCTTC. It translates to CATSSSQAGGPVEQFF. This rearrangement joins TRBV15 to TRBJ2-1; 10 nucleotides match TRBD2. Germline CDR1 is LNHNV and CDR2 is YYDKDF (reference sequence). The junction had 11 bases not matched to a gene; V was cut back by 3 bases and J by 9 bases. The CDR3 totals 16 residues.

The genes are TRBV4-3 and TRBJ1-4; D remains unclear. Per germline, CDR1 LGHNA and CDR2 YSLEER. Deletions cut 1 base from V and 4 bases from J, with 10 bases between. CDR3 length: 15 residues. DNA for the CDR3: TGCGCCAGCAGCCAAGGAGGCGGGGTTAATGAAAAACTGTTTTTT. Translating gives CASSQGGGVNEKLFF.

The chain joins TRBV28 to TRBJ2-7; 10 nucleotides align to TRBD2. This CDR3 has 15 amino acids. Germline loops: CDR1 MDHEN, CDR2 SYDVKM. The V and J ends lost 4 bases and 4 bases, in that order; junction bases with no gene match: 7. The CDR3 nucleotides read TGTGCCAGCAGTTCTCTTCCTAGCGGGGGATACGAGCAGTACTTC. Its protein product is CASSSLPSGGYEQYF.

V and J are TRBV7-2 and TRBJ2-5; 8 bases line up with TRBD1. The CDR3 is 15 residues long. Germline V gives CDR1 SGHTA, CDR2 FQGNSA. J was trimmed by 5 bases and V by 5 bases; bases with no gene match: 10. DNA of the CDR3: TGTGCCAGCAGCGCCCAGACAGGGGCCGGGGAGACCCAGTACTTC. Its protein is CASSAQTGAGETQYF.

The rearrangement joins TRBV9 to TRBJ1-3; D uncertain. Germline loops: CDR1 SGDLS, CDR2 YYNGEE. CDR3 length equals 16 residues. V lost 0 bases to trimming and J lost 2 bases, with 12 bases between them. Written as DNA, the CDR3 is TGTGCCAGCAGCGTAGATCCAGGTCCCCCTGGAAACACCATATATTTT. Its protein product is CASSVDPGPPGNTIYF.

The rearrangement links TRBV19 to TRBJ1-3; D not resolved. Trimming removed 6 bases from V and 0 bases from J, with 9 bases in between. The germline V gene encodes CDR1 LNHDA and CDR2 SQIVND (reference sequence). This CDR3 is built from 14 residues. The CDR3 spells CASRASDSGNTIYF. In DNA form, the CDR3 reads TGTGCCAGTAGGGCATCCGACTCTGGAAACACCATATATTTT.

The V call is TRBV7-3, the J call TRBJ2-3; D may be TRBD2 (6 bases). Germline V lookup: CDR1 SGHTA, CDR2 FQGTGA. CDR3 length: 13 amino acids. V dropped 3 bases and J dropped 10 bases, with 14 bases sitting between them. Written as DNA, the CDR3 is TGTGCCAGCAGCTTGGTACCGGGAGTAGCGCAGTATTTT. Amino acid sequence: CASSLVPGVAQYF.

The rearrangement uses TRBV5-1 and TRBJ1-1, with D possibly being TRBD1 (5 bases). V was pared by 2 bases and J by 9 bases, with 11 bases between. Germline assignment: CDR1 SGHRS and CDR2 YFSETQ. The CDR3 runs to 12 residues. In nucleotides, the CDR3 is TGCGCCAGCAGCTTTTCAGGGTTTCAAGCTTTCTTT. Translation gives CASSFSGFQAFF.

The rearrangement joins TRBV27 to TRBJ2-7, with 7 bases matching TRBD1. CDR1 and CDR2 (germline): MNHEY, SMNVEV (reference sequence). The CDR3 spans 16 residues. V lost 3 bases and J lost 3; bases outside the gene matches: 11. CDR3 sequence: CASSFPGSDRYYEQYF. The CDR3 nucleotides read TGTGCCAGCAGTTTTCCCGGGTCGGACAGGTACTACGAGCAGTACTTC.

The chain combines TRBV6-5 with TRBJ2-1; TRBD1 agrees at 8 bases. J lost 5 bases, V lost 7 bases, and 7 bases had no gene match. Germline CDR1 MNHEY, CDR2 SVGAGI. This CDR3 contains 14 residues. CDR3 nucleotides: TGTGCCAGCACAAGACAGGGGAACAACAATGAGCAGTTCTTC. Its protein is CASTRQGNNNEQFF.

The chain couples TRBV4-2 to TRBJ2-7; D gene uncertain. The length of the CDR3 is 15 residues. Trimming removed 0 bases from V and 4 bases from J, with 13 bases in between. Germline V gives CDR1 LGHNA, CDR2 YNFKEQ. In DNA, the CDR3 is TGTGCCAGCAGCCAAGAGGCCCCCCTAGGTTACGAGCAGTACTTC. Protein sequence: CASSQEAPLGYEQYF.

The J gene is TRBJ2-5, the V gene TRBV11-1; a possible D gene is TRBD1 (5 bases). Trimming stripped 5 bases from V and 0 bases from J, with 7 bases between. There are 13 residues in the CDR3. CDR1 is SGHAT, CDR2 FQDESV, per germline (reference sequence). Here the CDR3 DNA reads TGTGCCAGCAGCCCAGGGTACCAAGAGACCCAGTACTTC. Translated: CASSPGYQETQYF. Variable domain in full (rest from reference TRBV11-1 and TRBJ2-5): EAEVAQSPRYKITEKSQAVAFWCDPISGHATLYWYRQILGQGPELLVQFQDESVVDDSQLPKDRFSAERLKGVDSTLKIQPAELGDSAMYLCASSPGYQETQYFGPGTRLLVL.

This clone was counted between two and nine times. The V and J genes are TRBV18 and TRBJ2-2; TRBD1 matches 7 bases. The V and J ends lost 4 bases and 6 bases, in that order; junction bases with no gene match: 5. Germline V gene lookup returns CDR1 KGHSH and CDR2 LQKENI. This CDR3 comprises 14 residues. The CDR3 DNA is TGTGCCAGCTCACTGGACAGGTCGGCCGGGGAGCTGTTTTTT. Its translation is CASSLDRSAGELFF.

The rearrangement joins TRBV2 to TRBJ2-7; a weak D match, TRBD2 (6 bases). Trimming cost V 3 bases and J 7 bases, with 13 bases left between them. The CDR3 totals 13 residues. Looked up from germline, CDR1 is SNHLY and CDR2 is FYNNEI. CDR3 amino acids: CASSEVRAGEQYF. CDR3 sequence (DNA): TGTGCCAGCAGTGAGGTTCGGGCGGGGGAGCAGTACTTC.

In its sample, this clone was seen once. The rearrangement joins TRBV5-1 to TRBJ2-7; D perhaps matches TRBD2 (6 bases). Germline V CDR1 and CDR2: SGHRS, YFSETQ. The CDR3 has 14 amino acids. V lost 4 bases, J lost 6 bases, and 17 bases lay in between. CDR3 sequence reads: CASSPDGGWGEQYF. DNA of the CDR3: TGCGCCAGCAGCCCCGACGGGGGATGGGGCGAGCAGTACTTC.

This clone was found once. This chain uses TRBV7-9 with TRBJ1-6, with D uncertain. CDR1 and CDR2 (germline): SEHNR, FQNEAQ (reference sequence). The CDR3 sequence is 13 residues long. The V and J ends lost 5 bases and 8 bases respectively, with 10 bases between them. The CDR3 region has the DNA TGTGCCAGCAGCCCTCAAGGAGATTCACCCCTCCACTTT. Translated: CASSPQGDSPLHF.

The V gene is TRBV6-5, the J gene TRBJ2-1, with 8 bases fitting TRBD1. CDR1 and CDR2 from the germline V gene are MNHEY and SVGAGI. The CDR3 length is 15 residues. The J segment lost 3 bases and the V segment lost 2 bases, leaving 3 bases of the junction unmatched. The DNA of the CDR3 is TGTGCCAGCAGTTACCAGGGGGCATACTACAATGAGCAGTTCTTC. This sequence encodes CASSYQGAYYNEQFF.